This TCR beta chain was identified during a study of regulatory T cells in long-lasting Graves disease. Construction of the TCR beta libraries employed iRepertoire HTBI primers in conjunction with Arm-PCR of CDR3 regions. TCRdb re-derived calls from the multiplex PCR reads in MiXCR, one entry per CDR3 protein. The sample has more than 650,000 distinct CDR3 sequences; about 32% are singletons. In regard to this clonotype: What it recognizes is unknown. The junction shows a germline mismatch at one end, possibly a read error.

The study, taken as a whole, reports: It is possible that accuracy was reduced by the small size of the sample.

Time point here: persistent/refractory GD, antithyroid drugs over 5 years with positive TRAb. With RNA extracted from PBMCs as input, the TCR library was made. This clonotype was obtained from a female donor with Graves disease. The material was peripheral blood mononuclear cells (PBMCs), obtained when the disease was refractory, from a patient treated with antithyroid drugs.

CDR3 nucleotides: TGTGCCAGCCCACCAAAAGGGACAGGCTCTCAAGCTTTCTTT. It translates to CASPPKGTGSQAFF. The chain combines TRBV18 with TRBJ1-1, with 8 bases aligning to TRBD1. The CDR3 sequence is 14 residues long. Germline CDR1 is KGHSH and CDR2 is LQKENI.